This passage covers 15 T cell receptor beta chains from one sample sequenced in a study of blood T cell repertoires in COVID-19. Sequencing was performed with immunoSEQ multiplex PCR; in TCRdb, only in-frame clones are kept and a portion is missing. The sample holds tens of thousands of clones, just over 85% seen once. Sequenced material: peripheral blood. Every receptor here comes from a man at least 80 years old with acute or convalescent COVID-19.

This chain uses TRBV10-1 with TRBJ2-5; 12 bases align to TRBD2. The germline CDR1 and CDR2 sequences are WNHNN and SYGVQD (reference sequence). V dropped 4 bases and J dropped 4; count of bases not matched to a gene: 4. This CDR3 spans 15 amino acids. CDR3 amino acids: CASSGGLAGTETQYF. In DNA form, the CDR3 reads TGCGCCAGCAGTGGAGGACTAGCGGGGACAGAGACCCAGTACTTC.

The rearrangement uses TRBV9 and TRBJ2-2; D is perhaps TRBD1 (6 bases). V was clipped by 0 bases and J by 0 bases, with 9 bases between them. The CDR3 loop spans 16 amino acids. Germline V gene lookup returns CDR1 SGDLS and CDR2 YYNGEE. The CDR3 loop is CASSVAGQPNTGELFF. The CDR3 DNA reads as TGTGCCAGCAGCGTAGCGGGACAACCGAACACCGGGGAGCTGTTTTTT.

V usage is TRBV5-1 and J usage is TRBJ1-6, with 9 nucleotides matching TRBD1. J gave up 9 bases and V 0 bases, and 4 bases lay outside the gene matches. The V gene's germline CDR1 is SGHRS and CDR2 YFSETQ. The CDR3 is made up of 15 amino acids. The CDR3 sequence: CASSLDRGQRSPLHF. For the CDR3, the DNA is TGCGCCAGCAGCTTGGACAGGGGGCAACGTTCACCCCTCCACTTT. The full variable domain, in which reference TRBV5-1 and TRBJ1-6 provide the parts outside the CDR3, is KAGVTQTPRYLIKTRGQQVTLSCSPISGHRSVSWYQQTPGQGLQFLFEYFSETQRNKGNFPGRFSGRQFSNSRSEMNVSTLELGDSALYLCASSLDRGQRSPLHFGNGTRLTVT.

The rearrangement links TRBV3-1 (or the pseudogene TRBV3-2) to TRBJ2-2; 13 bases are shared with TRBD2. The junction had 5 bases not matched to a gene; V was cut back by 4 bases and J by 6 bases. The CDR3 extends over 16 amino acids. Per germline, CDR1 LGHDT and CDR2 YNNKEL (reference sequence). CDR3 residues: CASSRRLAGGSGELFF. CDR3 DNA sequence: TGTGCCAGCAGCCGAAGACTAGCGGGGGGATCCGGGGAGCTGTTTTTT.

This clone showed up just once. V gene TRBV7-2 combines with J gene TRBJ2-3; D might be TRBD2 (5 bases). CDR3 length: 16 amino acids. V was cut by 2 bases and J by 0 bases, with 12 bases left in between. The germline V gene encodes CDR1 SGHTA and CDR2 FQGNSA. CDR3 protein: CASSLRASISTDTQYF. CDR3 nucleotide sequence: TGTGCCAGCAGCTTAAGGGCTAGCATCAGCACAGATACGCAGTATTTT. The full variable domain, in which reference TRBV7-2 and TRBJ2-3 provide the parts outside the CDR3, is GAGVSQSPSNKVTEKGKDVELRCDPISGHTALYWYRQSLGQGLEFLIYFQGNSAPDKSGLPSDRFSAERTGGSVSTLTIQRTQQEDSAVYLCASSLRASISTDTQYFGPGTRLTVL.

The chain uses TRBV9 and TRBJ2-3, with TRBD2 identical over 8 bases. In germline, CDR1 is SGDLS, CDR2 YYNGEE. There are 16 residues in the CDR3. After removal of 2 bases from V and 0 bases from J, the junction contained 5 bases not matched to a gene. For the CDR3, the DNA is TGTGCCAGCAGCGTTAGCGGGACTACTAGCACAGATACGCAGTATTTT. The encoded protein is CASSVSGTTSTDTQYF. The entire variable domain, with the rest obtained from reference TRBV9 and TRBJ2-3, is as follows: DSGVTQTPKHLITATGQRVTLRCSPRSGDLSVYWYQQSLDQGLQFLIQYYNGEERAKGNILERFSAQQFPDLHSELNLSSLELGDSALYFCASSVSGTTSTDTQYFGPGTRLTVL.

This rearrangement joins TRBV5-5 to TRBJ1-1, with 7 bases lining up with TRBD1. The CDR3 extends over 14 amino acids. Per the germline V gene, CDR1 is SGHKS and CDR2 is YYEKEE (reference sequence). Unmatched junction bases numbered 12, after V lost 2 bases and J lost 11 bases. The CDR3 loop is CASSFRQGGSGAFF. CDR3 coding DNA: TGTGCCAGCAGCTTTCGGCAGGGGGGTTCTGGGGCTTTCTTT.

This chain uses TRBV30 with TRBJ1-6, with D uncertain. The CDR3 sequence is 13 residues long. The germline V gene encodes CDR1 GTSNPN and CDR2 SVGIG (reference sequence). V lost 4 bases, J lost 7 bases, and 11 bases lay in between. The CDR3 region is CAWTRTGNSPLHF. CDR3 sequence (DNA): TGTGCCTGGACTCGGACGGGGAATTCACCCCTCCACTTT.

The rearrangement uses TRBV3-1 (or the pseudogene TRBV3-2) and TRBJ2-7; tentative D call: TRBD1 (6 bases). The germline V gene encodes CDR1 LGHDT and CDR2 YNNKEL (reference sequence). V was pared by 4 bases and J by 6 bases, with 16 bases between. The CDR3 loop spans 14 amino acids. DNA of the CDR3: TGTGCCAGCAGCCTTCCGGGACAAAACCGCGAGCAGTACTTC. Protein: CASSLPGQNREQYF.

This sequence joins TRBV7-2 and TRBJ1-2, with D tentatively TRBD1 (6 bases). The CDR3 is 14 amino acids. Trimming shortened V by 2 bases and J by 4 bases, and 11 bases separated the two germline ends. Germline V gene data show CDR1 as SGHTA and CDR2 as FQGNSA. CDR3 sequence (DNA): TGTGCCAGCAGCTTATACCGGGACACCTATGGCTACACCTTC. It encodes CASSLYRDTYGYTF.

The genes are TRBV7-6 and TRBJ1-1; 7 nucleotides match TRBD1. The CDR3 is 14 residues long. Germline V gene lookup returns CDR1 SGHVS and CDR2 FNYEAQ. The trim removed 5 bases at V and 3 bases at J, leaving 6 bases unmatched. In nucleotides, the CDR3 is TGTGCCAGCAGCCAACAGGGGTGGGACACTGAAGCTTTCTTT. Its translation: CASSQQGWDTEAFF.

The rearrangement uses TRBV7-2 and TRBJ1-5; D is undetermined. The CDR3 extends over 13 amino acids. The V and J ends lost 1 base and 5 bases respectively, with 6 bases between them. Germline values: CDR1 SGHTA, CDR2 FQGNSA. The CDR3 here is CASSLDTHQPQHF. For the CDR3, the DNA is TGTGCCAGCAGCTTAGACACCCATCAGCCCCAGCATTTT.

The chain combines TRBV7-9 with TRBJ2-3, with 15 bases fitting TRBD2. Losses at the gene ends were 5 bases for V and 1 base for J; bases not matched to a gene: 10. The CDR3 has 19 residues. The V gene's germline CDR1 is SEHNR and CDR2 FQNEAQ (reference sequence). The CDR3 reads CASSPTGLAGGLGTDTQYF. DNA for the CDR3: TGTGCCAGCAGCCCGACTGGACTAGCGGGGGGGCTAGGCACAGATACGCAGTATTTT.

This clone occurred once. The rearrangement links TRBV5-5 to TRBJ2-5; D is unclear. The CDR3 totals 14 residues. CDR1 SGHKS and CDR2 YYEKEE come from the germline V gene (reference sequence). The V gene lost 0 bases and the J gene lost 1 base, with 7 bases spanning the gap. The chain's CDR3 is CASSLGGIQETQYF. CDR3 coding DNA: TGTGCCAGCAGCTTGGGAGGCATCCAAGAGACCCAGTACTTC.

V is TRBV2 and J is TRBJ1-1; perhaps TRBD1 as D (6 bases). Germline V gene lookup returns CDR1 SNHLY and CDR2 FYNNEI. The ends were cut back, 2 bases at V and 4 bases at J, with 11 bases in the middle. The CDR3 spans 14 residues. The CDR3 nucleotides are TGTGCCAGCAGTGAACCAAGGGGGAGCACTGAAGCTTTCTTT. Translating it yields CASSEPRGSTEAFF.